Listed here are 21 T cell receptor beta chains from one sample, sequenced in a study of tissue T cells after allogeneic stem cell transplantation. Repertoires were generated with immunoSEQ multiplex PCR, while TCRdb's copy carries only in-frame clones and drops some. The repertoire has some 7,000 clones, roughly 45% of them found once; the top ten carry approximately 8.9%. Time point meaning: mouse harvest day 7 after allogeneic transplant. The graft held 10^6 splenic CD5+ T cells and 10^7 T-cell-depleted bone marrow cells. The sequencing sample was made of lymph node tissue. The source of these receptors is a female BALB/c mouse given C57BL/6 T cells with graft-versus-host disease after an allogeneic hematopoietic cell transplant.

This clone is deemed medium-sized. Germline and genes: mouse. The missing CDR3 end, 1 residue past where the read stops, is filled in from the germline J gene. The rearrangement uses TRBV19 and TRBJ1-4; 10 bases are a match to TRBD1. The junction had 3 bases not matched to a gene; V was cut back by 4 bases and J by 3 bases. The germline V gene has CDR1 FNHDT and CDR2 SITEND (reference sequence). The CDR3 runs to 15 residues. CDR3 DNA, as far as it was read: TGTGCCAGCAGTCCGGGACAGGGGACCAACGAAAGATTATTT. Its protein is CASSPGQGTNERLF. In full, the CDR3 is CASSPGQGTNERLFF.

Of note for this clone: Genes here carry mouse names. The CDR3 spells CASSLQPNSDYTF. The covered CDR3 bases are TGTGCCAGCAGTCTTCAGCCAAACTCCGACTACACC. The V and J genes are TRBV26 and TRBJ1-2; unclear D gene. Read coverage stops 1 residue before the CDR3 terminus; the germline J gene supplies the remainder. Trimming shortened V by 3 bases and J by 0 bases, and 5 bases separated the two germline ends. The germline gives CDR1 KGHPV, CDR2 FQNQEV (reference sequence). The CDR3 length is 13 residues.

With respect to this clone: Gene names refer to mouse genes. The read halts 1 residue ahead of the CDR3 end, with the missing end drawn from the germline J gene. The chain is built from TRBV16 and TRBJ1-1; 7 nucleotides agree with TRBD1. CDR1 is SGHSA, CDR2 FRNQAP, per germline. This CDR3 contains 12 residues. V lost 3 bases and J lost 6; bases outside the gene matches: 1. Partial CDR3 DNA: TGTGCAAGCAGCTTGGACAGGTCAGAAGTCTTC. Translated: CASSLDRSEVF. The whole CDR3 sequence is CASSLDRSEVFF.

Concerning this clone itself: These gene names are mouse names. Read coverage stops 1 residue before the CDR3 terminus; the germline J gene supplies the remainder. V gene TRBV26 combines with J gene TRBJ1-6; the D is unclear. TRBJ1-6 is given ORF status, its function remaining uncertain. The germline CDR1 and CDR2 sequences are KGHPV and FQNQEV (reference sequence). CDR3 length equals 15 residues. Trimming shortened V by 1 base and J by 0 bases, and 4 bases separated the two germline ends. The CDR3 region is CASSLWGSYNSPLYF. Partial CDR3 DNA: TGTGCCAGCAGTCTGTGGGGTTCCTATAATTCGCCCCTCTAC.

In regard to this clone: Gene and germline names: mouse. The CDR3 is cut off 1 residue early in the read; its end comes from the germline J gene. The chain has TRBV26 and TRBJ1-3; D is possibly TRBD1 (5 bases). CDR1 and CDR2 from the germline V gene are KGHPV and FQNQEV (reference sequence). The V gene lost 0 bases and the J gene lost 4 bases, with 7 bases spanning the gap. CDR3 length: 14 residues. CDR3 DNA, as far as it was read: TGTGCCAGCAGTCTGTCGAACAGGGGAAATACGCTCTAT. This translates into CASSLSNRGNTLY. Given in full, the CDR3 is CASSLSNRGNTLYF.

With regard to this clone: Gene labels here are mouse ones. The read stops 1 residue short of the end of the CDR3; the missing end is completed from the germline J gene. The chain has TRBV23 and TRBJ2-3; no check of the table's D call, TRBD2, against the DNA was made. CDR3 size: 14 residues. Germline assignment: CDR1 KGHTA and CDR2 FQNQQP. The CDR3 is CSRLGGPSAETLYF. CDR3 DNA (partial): TGCTCCAGACTGGGGGGGCCTAGTGCAGAAACGCTGTAT.

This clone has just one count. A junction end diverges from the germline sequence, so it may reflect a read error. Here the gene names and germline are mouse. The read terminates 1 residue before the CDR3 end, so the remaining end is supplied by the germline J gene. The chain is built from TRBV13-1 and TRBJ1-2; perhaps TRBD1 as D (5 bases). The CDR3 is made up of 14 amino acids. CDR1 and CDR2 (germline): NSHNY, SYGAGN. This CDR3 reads CASGDARGDSDYTF. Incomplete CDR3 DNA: TGTGCCAGCGGTGATGCTCGGGGCGACTCCGACTACACC.

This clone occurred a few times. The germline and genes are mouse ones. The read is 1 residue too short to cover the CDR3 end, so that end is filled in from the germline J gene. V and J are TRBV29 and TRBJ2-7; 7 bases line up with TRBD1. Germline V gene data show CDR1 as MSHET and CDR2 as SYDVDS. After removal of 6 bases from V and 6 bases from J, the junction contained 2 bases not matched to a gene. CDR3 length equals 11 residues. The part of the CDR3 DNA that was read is TGTGCTAGCAGGGGGACAGTTGAACAGTAC. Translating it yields CASRGTVEQY. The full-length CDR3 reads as CASRGTVEQYF.

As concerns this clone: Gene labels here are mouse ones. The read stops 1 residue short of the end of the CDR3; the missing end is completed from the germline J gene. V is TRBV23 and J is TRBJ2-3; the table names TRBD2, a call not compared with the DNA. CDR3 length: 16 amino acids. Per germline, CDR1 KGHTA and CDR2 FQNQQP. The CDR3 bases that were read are TGCTCCAGCAGTCAATCGGGGGGGGCTAGTGCAGAAACGCTGTAT. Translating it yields CSSSQSGGASAETLY. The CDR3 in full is CSSSQSGGASAETLYF.

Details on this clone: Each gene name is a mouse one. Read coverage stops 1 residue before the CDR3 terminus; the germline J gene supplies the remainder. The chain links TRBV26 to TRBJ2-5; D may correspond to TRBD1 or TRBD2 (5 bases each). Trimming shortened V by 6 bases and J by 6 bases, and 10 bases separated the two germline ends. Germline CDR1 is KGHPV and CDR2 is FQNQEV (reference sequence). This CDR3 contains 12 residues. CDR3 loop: CASSRRGDTQYF. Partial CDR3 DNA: TGTGCCAGCAGCCGACGGGGGGACACCCAGTAC.

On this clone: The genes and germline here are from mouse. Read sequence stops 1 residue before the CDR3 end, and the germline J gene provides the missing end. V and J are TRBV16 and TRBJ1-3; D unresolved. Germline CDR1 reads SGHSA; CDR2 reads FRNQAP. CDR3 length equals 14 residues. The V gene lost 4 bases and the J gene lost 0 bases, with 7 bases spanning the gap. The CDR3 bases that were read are TGTGCAAGCAGCTCGACACTTTCTGGAAATACGCTCTAT. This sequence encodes CASSSTLSGNTLY. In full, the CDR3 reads CASSSTLSGNTLYF.

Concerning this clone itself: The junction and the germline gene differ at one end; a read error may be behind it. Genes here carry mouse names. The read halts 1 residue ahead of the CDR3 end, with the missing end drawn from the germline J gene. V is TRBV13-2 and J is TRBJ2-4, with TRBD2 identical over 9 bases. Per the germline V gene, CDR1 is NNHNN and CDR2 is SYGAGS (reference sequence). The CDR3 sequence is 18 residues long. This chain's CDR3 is CARGDAWGGEWGQNTLYF. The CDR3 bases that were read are TGTGCCCGCGGTGATGCGTGGGGGGGCGAGTGGGGTCAAAACACCTTGTAC.

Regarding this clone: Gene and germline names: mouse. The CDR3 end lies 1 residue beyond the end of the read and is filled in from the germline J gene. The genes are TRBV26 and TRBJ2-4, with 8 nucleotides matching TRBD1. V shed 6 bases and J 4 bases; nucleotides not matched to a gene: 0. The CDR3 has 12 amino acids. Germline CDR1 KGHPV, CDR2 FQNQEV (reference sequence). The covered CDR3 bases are TGTGCCAGCAGACAGGGGGAAAACACCTTGTAC. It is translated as CASRQGENTLY. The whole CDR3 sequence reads CASRQGENTLYF.

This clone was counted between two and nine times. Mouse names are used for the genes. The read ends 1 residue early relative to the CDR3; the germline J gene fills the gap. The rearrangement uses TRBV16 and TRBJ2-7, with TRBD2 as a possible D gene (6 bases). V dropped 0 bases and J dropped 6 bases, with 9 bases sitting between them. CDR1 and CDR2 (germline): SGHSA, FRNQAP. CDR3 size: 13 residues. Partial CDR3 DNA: TGTGCAAGCAGCTTAGATGGGGGTGGTGAACAGTAC. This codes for CASSLDGGGEQY. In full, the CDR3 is CASSLDGGGEQYF.

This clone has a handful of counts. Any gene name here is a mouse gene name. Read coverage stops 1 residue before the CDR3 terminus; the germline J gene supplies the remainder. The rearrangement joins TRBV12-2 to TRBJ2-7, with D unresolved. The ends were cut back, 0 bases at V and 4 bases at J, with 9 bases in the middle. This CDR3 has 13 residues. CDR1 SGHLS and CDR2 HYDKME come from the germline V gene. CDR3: CASSLESGYEQYF. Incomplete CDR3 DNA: TGTGCCAGCTCTCTCGAGTCGGGGTATGAACAGTAC.

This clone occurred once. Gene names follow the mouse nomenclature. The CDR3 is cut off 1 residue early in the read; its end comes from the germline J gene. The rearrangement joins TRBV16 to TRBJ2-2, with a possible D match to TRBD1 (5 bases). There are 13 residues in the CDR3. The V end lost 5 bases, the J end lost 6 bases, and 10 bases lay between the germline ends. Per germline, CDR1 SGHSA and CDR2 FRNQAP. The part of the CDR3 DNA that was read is TGTGCAAGCAGCGCTGCGACAGCCGGGCAGCTCTAC. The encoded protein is CASSAATAGQLY. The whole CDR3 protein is CASSAATAGQLYF.

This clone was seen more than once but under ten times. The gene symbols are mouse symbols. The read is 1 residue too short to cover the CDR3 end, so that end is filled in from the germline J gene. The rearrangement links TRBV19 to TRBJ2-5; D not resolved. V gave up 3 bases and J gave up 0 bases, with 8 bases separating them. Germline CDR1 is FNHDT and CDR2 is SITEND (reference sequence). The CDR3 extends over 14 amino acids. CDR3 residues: CASSRWINQDTQYF. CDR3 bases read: TGTGCCAGCAGTAGGTGGATTAACCAAGACACCCAGTAC.

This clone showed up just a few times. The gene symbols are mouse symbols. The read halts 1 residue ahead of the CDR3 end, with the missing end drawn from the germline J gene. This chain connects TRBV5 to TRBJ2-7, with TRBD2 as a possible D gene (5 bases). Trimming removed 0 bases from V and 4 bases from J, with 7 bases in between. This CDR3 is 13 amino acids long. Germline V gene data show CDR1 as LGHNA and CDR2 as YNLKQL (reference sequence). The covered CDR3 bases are TGTGCCAGCAGCCAAGATTCTGGGTATGAACAGTAC. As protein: CASSQDSGYEQY. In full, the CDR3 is CASSQDSGYEQYF.

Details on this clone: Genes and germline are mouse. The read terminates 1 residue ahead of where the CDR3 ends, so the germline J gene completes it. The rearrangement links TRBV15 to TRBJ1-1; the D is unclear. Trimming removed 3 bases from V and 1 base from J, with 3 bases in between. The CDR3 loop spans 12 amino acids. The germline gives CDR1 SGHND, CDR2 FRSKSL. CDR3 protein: CASSFVNTEVFF. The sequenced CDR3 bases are TGTGCCAGCAGTTTCGTAAACACAGAAGTCTTC.

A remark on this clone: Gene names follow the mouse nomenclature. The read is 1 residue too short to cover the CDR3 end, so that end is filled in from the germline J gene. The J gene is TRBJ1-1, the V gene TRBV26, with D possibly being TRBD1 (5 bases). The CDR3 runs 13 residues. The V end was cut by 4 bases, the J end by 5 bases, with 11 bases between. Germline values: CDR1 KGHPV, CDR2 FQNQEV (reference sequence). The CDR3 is CASSPLAGTEVFF. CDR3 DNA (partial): TGTGCCAGCAGTCCCCTGGCAGGGACAGAAGTCTTC.

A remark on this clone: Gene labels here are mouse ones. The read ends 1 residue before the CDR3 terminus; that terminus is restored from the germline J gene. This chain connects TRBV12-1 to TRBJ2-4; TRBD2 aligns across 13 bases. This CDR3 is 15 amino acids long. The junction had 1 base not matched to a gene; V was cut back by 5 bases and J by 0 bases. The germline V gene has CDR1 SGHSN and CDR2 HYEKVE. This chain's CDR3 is CASWDWGGSQNTLYF. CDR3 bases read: TGTGCCAGCTGGGACTGGGGGGGTAGTCAAAACACCTTGTAC. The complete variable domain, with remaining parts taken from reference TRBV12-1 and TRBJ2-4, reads DSGVVQSPRHIIKEKGGRSVLTCIPISGHSNVVWYQQTLGKELKFLIQHYEKVERDKGFLPSRFSVQQFDDYHSEMNMSALELEDSAMYFCASWDWGGSQNTLYFGAGTRLSVL.